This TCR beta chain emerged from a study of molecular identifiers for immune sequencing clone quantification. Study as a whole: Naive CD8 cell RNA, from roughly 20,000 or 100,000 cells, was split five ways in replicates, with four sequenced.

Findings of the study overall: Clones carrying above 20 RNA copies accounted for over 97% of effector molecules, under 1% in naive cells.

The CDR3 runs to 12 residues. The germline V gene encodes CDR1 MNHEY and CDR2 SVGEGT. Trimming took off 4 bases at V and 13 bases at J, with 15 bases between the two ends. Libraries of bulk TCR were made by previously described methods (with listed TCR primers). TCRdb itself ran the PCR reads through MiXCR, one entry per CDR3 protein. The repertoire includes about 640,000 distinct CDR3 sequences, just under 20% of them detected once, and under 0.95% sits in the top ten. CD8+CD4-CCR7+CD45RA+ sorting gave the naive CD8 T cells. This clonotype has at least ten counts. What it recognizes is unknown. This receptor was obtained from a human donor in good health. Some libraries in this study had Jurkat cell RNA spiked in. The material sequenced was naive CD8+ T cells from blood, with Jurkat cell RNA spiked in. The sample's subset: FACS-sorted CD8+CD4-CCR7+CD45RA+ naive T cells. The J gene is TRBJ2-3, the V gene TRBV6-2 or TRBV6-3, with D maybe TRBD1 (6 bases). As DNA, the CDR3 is TGTGCCAGCAGTTTCGGGACACCGCTCGAGTATTTT. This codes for CASSFGTPLEYF.